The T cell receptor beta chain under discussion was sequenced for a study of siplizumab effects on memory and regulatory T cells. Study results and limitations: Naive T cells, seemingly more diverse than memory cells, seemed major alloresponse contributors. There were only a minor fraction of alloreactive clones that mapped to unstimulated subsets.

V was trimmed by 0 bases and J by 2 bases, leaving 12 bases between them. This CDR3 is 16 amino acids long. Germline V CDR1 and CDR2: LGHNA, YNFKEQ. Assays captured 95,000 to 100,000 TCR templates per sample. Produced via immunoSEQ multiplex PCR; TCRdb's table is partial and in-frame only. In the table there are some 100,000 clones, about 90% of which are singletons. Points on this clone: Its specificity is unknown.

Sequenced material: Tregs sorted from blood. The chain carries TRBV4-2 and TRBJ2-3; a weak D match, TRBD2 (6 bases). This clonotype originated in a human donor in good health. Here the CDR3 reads CASSQDLAGTTDTQYF. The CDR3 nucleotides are TGTGCCAGCAGCCAAGACTTGGCGGGAACCACAGATACGCAGTATTTT.